This T cell receptor (beta chain) was found in a study of T-cell memory formation after mild COVID-19 (dated by TCRdb to the early 2020s). Regarding the research as a whole: Most TCR sequence clusters were specific to one of the two donors. Longitudinal TCRalpha and TCRbeta repertoire sequencing tracked T-cell clones expanding and contracting after mild COVID-19 in two donors. The cohort comprised two young, previously healthy adult volunteers, one female and one male. Broad study findings and their caveats: Balanced CD4/CD8 phenotypes were observed for clones contracting from day 15 to 85, whereas a bias towards CD4+ was observed for a second wave of clones expanding from day 15 to 37. Contracting CD4+ clones appeared mostly in the CM and EM memory subsets, whereas CD8+ clones were enriched in EMRA. Only two mild cases were covered by the study, and larger cohorts that include severe cases with pre-infection samples were considered necessary. SARS-CoV-2 specificity of the second-wave clones peaking on day 37 was not confirmed. The detection of some responding clones in pre-infection memory suggests that pre-existing cross-reactive memory T cells joined the SARS-CoV-2 response.

This clonotype has just a few counts. It lacks a known antigen. Base quality data are lacking; no much larger clone is found one base away. Sequencing relied on an Illumina NovaSeq 6000. TCRalpha and TCRbeta cDNA libraries were constructed by 5'RACE with constant-segment primers, with sample barcodes and unique molecular identifiers being introduced. RNA was extracted from every sample with Trizol reagent. Library amplification was performed in two PCR steps, and a second sample barcode and Illumina TruSeq adapters were introduced in the second step. The libraries were sequenced on an Illumina NovaSeq using 2 x 150 bp paired-end reads. The original pipeline was this. Demultiplexing of reads and collapsing into UMI-guided consensus sequences were performed with migec v1.2.7. With mixcr v2.1.11, UMI consensuses were aligned to TRA and TRB V and J templates and assembled into clonotypes. Expanded or contracted clonotypes were those called significant by both edgeR and NoisET, with noise models trained on biological replicates. edgeR calls used a false discovery rate-adjusted p below 0.01 and a log2 fold-change threshold of 1. As an exploratory analysis of dynamics, max-normalized trajectories of the 1000 most abundant clonotypes were examined with PCA combined with hierarchical clustering. The CD4 or CD8 phenotype of responding clones was assigned using the separately sequenced CD4+ and CD8+ repertoires. TCRdb took the public reads, trimmed them with fastp at Q25, ran MiXCR for clone calling and kept in-frame beta chains. Entries that share a CDR3 protein sequence are merged under the most common genes and DNA. The V and J calls were determined by TCRdb, not by the authors. This sample is represented by more than 250,000 distinct CDR3 sequences; around 15% of them were singletons. The ten largest clones take up roughly 23% of the sample.

PBMCs were isolated by Ficoll-Paque density gradient centrifugation. V drops 0 bases and J drops 0 bases, leaving 13 bases in between. Measured from the cysteine to the phenylalanine, the CDR3 is 17 residues long. Of the read, only the CDR3 DNA is kept; its 51 bases are in frame from base 1. CDR1 and CDR2 are read off the germline V gene as SGHDN and FVKESK. The source material was PBMCs or a T cell subset sorted from them (not recorded which). The receptor was isolated from a man younger than 35 who had mild COVID-19 (a few samples of this study predate the infection). The sample titles of this study are shuffled in the database, so cell type and time point are left out; the donor was told from shared clones. This chain is built from TRBV14 and TRBJ2-3; TRBD1 is a possible D gene, resting on 6 matching bases. The nucleotide sequence is TGTGCCAGCAGCCAAGATAGGGGGAACCCTAGCACAGATACGCAGTATTTT. Translated, it reads CASSQDRGNPSTDTQYF.